The present T cell receptor beta chain was sequenced within a study of blood T cell repertoires in COVID-19. This clone was observed a single time. Generated by immunoSEQ multiplex PCR, the TCRdb table keeps only in-frame clones and is missing some. The repertoire holds under 250,000 clones, with over 75% as singletons. This sequence originates from a middle-aged man with COVID-19, enrolled during active disease. Sequencing was carried out using peripheral blood.

The CDR3 nucleotides read TGTGCCAGCAGAGAACAGGGGTCTAATGAAAAACTGTTTTTT. It translates to CASREQGSNEKLFF. This chain links TRBV28 with TRBJ1-4, with 7 bases lining up with TRBD1. Per the germline V gene, CDR1 is MDHEN and CDR2 is SYDVKM. After removal of 6 bases from V and 3 bases from J, the junction contained 4 bases not matched to a gene. This CDR3 spans 14 amino acids.